Included here is one TCR beta chain sequence, with context. Its antigen remains undetermined. No much larger clone is present one base from it, and per-base qualities are unavailable. The germline V gene encodes CDR1 MGHRA and CDR2 YSYEKL. The CDR3 spans 12 residues, from the cysteine through the phenylalanine. Only CDR3 DNA remains: 36 bases, in frame from the first base. V and J lose 0 bases and 7 bases, and a span of 6 bases separates them. These data originate in a study (dated by TCRdb to 2016 to 2017). With respect to the entire study: The research examined where HIV persistence comes from in people whose immune systems controlled HIV infection without treatment.

Libraries were made using 5' RACE. The instrument was an Illumina HiSeq 2000. The raw public data were reprocessed by TCRdb itself: fastp quality trimming at Q25, MiXCR clonotype calling, in-frame beta chains only. One record per CDR3 amino acid sequence lists the most common genes and DNA. Counted in this sample were 150 to 250 distinct CDR3 sequences; 36% of them appeared once. The leading ten clones occupy roughly a third of the sample. This receptor was taken from a male donor with HIV. Sequenced input: total memory T cells from blood PBMCs. The sample's cell subset or site, from its label and the paper: transitional memory CD4+ T cells. Recombination connected TRBV4-1 to TRBJ1-2, with the identity of the D gene unclear. In nucleotide form, the sequence is TGCGCCAGCAGCCAAGAGGGATTTGGCTACACCTTC. Translated, this is CASSQEGFGYTF.